Presented here are 12 T cell receptor beta chains from one specimen sequenced in a study of T cells in Graves' hyperthyroidism and ophthalmopathy. Amplified TCR beta CDR3 regions derived from RNA transcripts. HTBI primers drove first-round RT-PCR of the TCR CDR3. MiXCR, run by TCRdb on the multiplex PCR reads, gives a single entry per CDR3 protein. The repertoire holds about 210,000 distinct CDR3 sequences, with 17% as singletons. The sample was blood. The receptors derive from a man aged 45 to 65 with Graves' hyperthyroidism.

Many counts were recorded for this clonotype. The chain links TRBV20-1 to TRBJ2-1; 12 nucleotides match TRBD2. Germline CDR1 reads DFQATT; CDR2 reads SNEGSKA (reference sequence). The CDR3 totals 15 residues. With 5 bases clipped from V and 4 bases from J, the junction kept 6 bases outside the gene matches. The CDR3 here is CSALGLAGGYNEQFF. CDR3 in DNA: TGCAGTGCTTTAGGCCTAGCGGGAGGGTACAATGAGCAGTTCTTC.

This clonotype turned up a few times. V usage is TRBV12-3 or TRBV12-4 and J usage is TRBJ2-7, with 8 bases that match TRBD1. V shed 6 bases and J 8 bases; nucleotides not matched to a gene: 9. The CDR3 consists of 13 residues. The CDR3 loop reads CASSGQGVGKQYF. The CDR3 DNA sequence: TGTGCCAGCAGCGGACAGGGCGTGGGCAAGCAGTACTTC.

The chain couples TRBV6-5 to TRBJ2-1; D is unclear. The CDR3 runs 13 residues. Between the trimmed V and J ends, which lost 2 bases and 10 bases, there was a span of 12 bases. Germline assignment: CDR1 MNHEY and CDR2 SVGAGI. The CDR3 region is CASSYAFLYEQFF. For the CDR3, the DNA is TGTGCCAGCAGTTACGCCTTCCTATACGAGCAGTTCTTC.

V is TRBV28 and J is TRBJ2-1; 15 bases match TRBD2. Per germline, CDR1 MDHEN and CDR2 SYDVKM. CDR3 length: 18 amino acids. J lost 1 base, V lost 11 bases, and 12 bases had no gene match. The CDR3 DNA sequence: TGTGCCTCTAACCCGGGACTAGCGGGAGGATCATCCTACAATGAGCAGTTCTTC. It translates to CASNPGLAGGSSYNEQFF.

This clonotype was seen at least ten times. In DNA form, the CDR3 reads TGTGCCAGCACCCAAGCCGGGGGCTCTGAAGCTTTCTTT. Translation gives CASTQAGGSEAFF. This chain joins TRBV6-1 and TRBJ1-1; maybe TRBD1 (6 bases). The CDR3 covers 13 residues. Trimming took off 7 bases at V and 6 bases at J, with 15 bases between the two ends. CDR1 and CDR2 (germline): MNHNS, SASEGT.

This chain links TRBV7-2 with TRBJ2-4; TRBD1 might be the D (5 bases). Per the germline V gene, CDR1 is SGHTA and CDR2 is FQGNSA. Trimming removed 4 bases at V and 0 bases at J, with 10 bases between. This CDR3 has 15 amino acids. CDR3 amino acids: CASSSHRIAKNIQYF. In DNA, the CDR3 is TGTGCCAGCAGCTCCCACAGGATAGCCAAAAACATTCAGTACTTC. The full variable domain, rest sourced from reference TRBV7-2 and TRBJ2-4, is GAGVSQSPSNKVTEKGKDVELRCDPISGHTALYWYRQSLGQGLEFLIYFQGNSAPDKSGLPSDRFSAERTGGSVSTLTIQRTQQEDSAVYLCASSSHRIAKNIQYFGAGTRLSVL.

This clonotype appeared many times. The chain links TRBV11-2 to TRBJ2-1; the match to TRBD1 covers 7 bases. This CDR3 comprises 16 residues. J lost 4 bases, V lost 5 bases, and 11 bases had no gene match. Germline V CDR1 and CDR2: SGHAT, FQNNGV. The DNA of the CDR3 is TGTGCCAGCAGCACCCGCGCCGGGACAGTTTACAATGAGCAGTTCTTC. It codes for CASSTRAGTVYNEQFF.

There are many counts of this clonotype. The rearrangement links TRBV30 to TRBJ2-7; 9 nucleotides match TRBD2. CDR1 is GTSNPN, CDR2 SVGIG, per germline (reference sequence). The junction had 11 bases not matched to a gene; V was cut back by 2 bases and J by 3 bases. This CDR3 spans 16 amino acids. The CDR3: CAWSNLGGAGGYEQYF. The CDR3 nucleotides read TGTGCCTGGAGTAACCTAGGTGGAGCGGGAGGCTACGAGCAGTACTTC.

This clonotype was counted between two and nine times. The chain links TRBV6-1 to TRBJ1-2, with D possibly being TRBD1 (5 bases). The V gene's germline CDR1 is MNHNS and CDR2 SASEGT. This CDR3 is 12 amino acids long. V shed 5 bases and J shed 4 bases, with 8 bases lying between them. CDR3 amino acids: CASSWDRYGYTF. CDR3 bases: TGTGCCAGCAGTTGGGACCGCTATGGCTACACCTTC.

The sample holds many counts of this clonotype. The CDR3 loop reads CASSSLTGDSYNEQFF. As DNA, the CDR3 is TGTGCCAGCAGCTCCTTGACAGGGGACTCCTACAATGAGCAGTTCTTC. This chain uses TRBV11-2 with TRBJ2-1; the match to TRBD1 covers 8 bases. This CDR3 spans 16 amino acids. Trimming removed 4 bases from V and 0 bases from J; junction bases left unmatched: 5. CDR1 and CDR2 (germline): SGHAT, FQNNGV.

This clonotype was observed at least ten times. The chain couples TRBV6-6 to TRBJ2-1, with D unresolved. Germline V gene lookup returns CDR1 MNHNY and CDR2 SVGAGI (reference sequence). This CDR3 region has 14 residues. Trimming pared 2 bases from V and 3 bases from J, leaving 8 bases between. The CDR3 here is CASSYDSDYNEQFF. For the CDR3, the DNA is TGTGCCAGCAGTTACGACTCGGACTACAATGAGCAGTTCTTC.

At least ten counts were recorded for this clonotype. The chain has TRBV11-2 and TRBJ1-5, with D hard to call. V was clipped by 5 bases and J by 7 bases, with 12 bases between them. Germline loops: CDR1 SGHAT, CDR2 FQNNGV. The CDR3 loop spans 13 amino acids. The CDR3 DNA sequence: TGTGCCAGCAGCGAAGGGAGCGGGCAGCCCCAGCATTTT. This translates into CASSEGSGQPQHF.